This T cell receptor beta chain stems from a study of cytomegalovirus exposure and HLA in healthy donors. The PCR made use of 60 Vbeta and 13 Jbeta primers. The assay was immunoSEQ multiplex PCR, and TCRdb's table has in-frame clones only and misses some. The profile shows approximately 170,000 clones, roughly four fifths of them singletons. The germline CDR1 and CDR2 sequences are MGHRA and YSYEKL. V gave up 0 bases and J gave up 8 bases; unmatched junction bases: 6. CDR3 size: 16 residues. General study results and limits: Reports indicate that TCR beta sequences accurately predicted the HLA-A and HLA-B alleles of most subjects. For presence/absence analyses, sequencing depth was assumed to be roughly uniform across donors.

Of note for this clone: Its antigen is unidentified.

The specimen sequenced was PBMCs. This sequence was found in a woman in her 30s in good health and CMV-seropositive. The chain has TRBV4-1 and TRBJ2-1; 11 positions match TRBD1. The CDR3 is CASSQDGGQGADEQFF. The DNA of the CDR3 is TGCGCCAGCAGCCAAGATGGCGGACAGGGGGCCGATGAGCAGTTCTTC.